This T cell receptor beta chain was profiled in a study of regulatory T cells in long-lasting Graves disease. This clonotype appeared many times. Time point indicated: newly diagnosed GD, antithyroid drugs for less than 3 months. Making the TCR library involved RNA that had been extracted from PBMCs. V lost 1 base, J lost 6 bases, and 5 bases stayed unmatched. The CDR3 has 14 residues. Per germline, CDR1 DFQATT and CDR2 SNEGSKA (reference sequence). iRepertoire HTBI primers and Arm-PCR of CDR3 regions built TCR beta libraries. TCRdb itself ran the multiplex PCR reads through MiXCR, one entry per CDR3 protein. The sample includes approximately 360,000 distinct CDR3 sequences, 10% to 15% of them seen just once. This same sample was also taken into another study, of T cells in Graves' hyperthyroidism and ophthalmopathy.

This chain connects TRBV20-1 to TRBJ2-1; 8 bases map to TRBD1. The starting material was peripheral blood mononuclear cells (PBMCs), obtained at new diagnosis, from a patient treated with antithyroid drugs. This receptor was obtained from a young woman with Graves disease. This CDR3 is CSARVYTGGNEQFF. The CDR3 DNA reads as TGCAGTGCTAGAGTCTACACAGGGGGCAATGAGCAGTTCTTC.